The present entry profiles one T cell receptor beta chain with its context. Other DNA sequences in the same sample also yield this CDR3. Produced via immunoSEQ multiplex PCR; TCRdb's table is partial and in-frame only. The repertoire includes roughly 2 million clones, approximately 95% of them detected once, and roughly 0.13% sits in the top ten. The entry originates in a study of shared clonotypes between healthy human individuals. After removal of 2 bases from V and 6 bases from J, the junction contained 1 base not matched to a gene. The CDR3 extends over 14 amino acids. Germline V gene data show CDR1 as MNHNS and CDR2 as SASEGT.

The sequenced material came from naive CD4+ T cells sorted from blood. Subset meaning: CD45RA+ positively selected. The receptor was isolated from a man aged 18 to 29 in good health. The chain has TRBV6-1 and TRBJ1-6; 7 bases fit TRBD1. The CDR3 here is CASSESGGNSPLHF. The CDR3 DNA follows: TGTGCCAGCAGTGAATCAGGGGGTAATTCACCCCTCCACTTT.